The clone carrying this T cell receptor beta chain was detected ten times or more. Its antigen remains unknown. Source study methods: Counts of TCRs in each sample centred on a median of about 99,000 and extended from approximately 21,000 to 630,000. TCRdb reanalysed the RACE reads using MiXCR and keeps one entry per CDR3 protein. For this entry, the V and J calls and clone size follow TCRdb and not the study's own pipeline. The repertoire holds approximately 120,000 distinct CDR3 sequences, with 9% to 9.5% as singletons. Time point meaning: patch test 2, 6 weeks after DPC sensitization. Described treatment: therapeutic diphenylcyclopropenone sensitization with weekly scalp DPC. Blood draws came before every patch-test application. This entry is derived from a study of human T cells and chemical hapten exposure. Notes on the study in general: Expanded TCR sets contained significantly more large CDR3 similarity clusters than controls. Alopecia was present in the donors, so their immune response may differ from healthy people's.

The CDR3 is made up of 14 amino acids. From germline, CDR1 is LGHDT and CDR2 YNNKEL (reference sequence). V gave up 1 base and J gave up 4 bases, with 10 bases separating them. The sample here was whole blood, taken in connection with sensitization to the hapten diphenylcyclopropenone (DPC). V usage is TRBV3-1 and J usage is TRBJ1-2; D is unclear. The origin of this receptor is a woman aged 40 to 49 with alopecia areata. Some clones in this sample may be carry-over from other donors' samples. Written as DNA, the CDR3 is TGTGCCAGCAGCCAAGTGGGCAGAGCCTATGGCTACACCTTC. It is translated as CASSQVGRAYGYTF.